The 32 T cell receptor beta chains below were found in one sample sequenced in a study of early T cells in non-severe SARS-CoV-2 infection. MiXCR was run by TCRdb on the 5' RACE reads, yielding one entry per CDR3 protein. The sample consists of about 30,000 distinct CDR3 sequences, roughly 5.4% of them appearing once. The sample consisted of whole blood. These receptor sequences come from an adult who was a healthcare worker with PCR-confirmed SARS-CoV-2 infection or an uninfected control (not recorded which).

In this sample, this clonotype is medium-sized (0.01 to 0.1%). The genes are TRBV5-1 and TRBJ2-7, with 9 bases identical to TRBD2. Trimming at V came to 5 bases and at J to 2 bases, leaving 5 bases not matched to a gene. The CDR3 has 14 residues. The germline V gene encodes CDR1 SGHRS and CDR2 YFSETQ. CDR3 nucleotides: TGCGCCAGCAGGTTGAGCGGGGGGCCCTACGAGCAGTACTTC. Translated: CASRLSGGPYEQYF.

This clonotype was seen a few times. This rearrangement joins TRBV12-5 to TRBJ1-5; D not certain. This CDR3 comprises 13 residues. CDR1 and CDR2 (germline): LGHNT, FRNRAP. Trimming shortened V by 6 bases and J by 0 bases, and 6 bases separated the two germline ends. As DNA, the CDR3 is TGTGCTAGTGGACCTTTTAGCAATCAGCCCCAGCATTTT. Its protein product is CASGPFSNQPQHF.

Ten or more counts support this clonotype. This chain connects TRBV6-2 or TRBV6-3 to TRBJ1-4; TRBD1 matches at 7 bases. This CDR3 has 18 amino acids. Trimming took 0 bases from V and 7 from J; bases not matched to a gene: 14. Germline loops: CDR1 MNHEY, CDR2 SVGEGT. CDR3 nucleotide sequence: TGTGCCAGCAGTTACTCATACTTCGGGACAGCGGTTGGTGAAAAACTGTTTTTT. Its translation is CASSYSYFGTAVGEKLFF.

In its sample, this clonotype was seen a few times. The rearrangement links TRBV7-9 to TRBJ2-5, with TRBD1 as a possible D gene (5 bases). Germline lookup yields CDR1 SEHNR and CDR2 FQNEAQ (reference sequence). The V and J ends lost 6 bases and 2 bases respectively, with 10 bases between them. The CDR3 is made up of 13 amino acids. CDR3 in DNA: TGTGCCAGCAGAGGACACTTTCAAGAGACCCAGTACTTC. Translation: CASRGHFQETQYF. Complete variable domain (other parts from reference TRBV7-9 and TRBJ2-5): DTGVSQNPRHKITKRGQNVTFRCDPISEHNRLYWYRQTLGQGPEFLTYFQNEAQLEKSRLLSDRFSAERPKGSFSTLEIQRTEQGDSAMYLCASRGHFQETQYFGPGTRLLVL.

There are a few counts of this clonotype. This chain uses TRBV7-9 with TRBJ2-3; possibly TRBD1 or TRBD2 for D (5 bases each). This CDR3 comprises 15 residues. Germline V gene data show CDR1 as SEHNR and CDR2 as FQNEAQ (reference sequence). V was shortened by 5 bases and J by 5 bases, with 17 bases between the two germline ends. Here the CDR3 DNA reads TGTGCCAGCAGCCAGAGGTTGACAGAGGGAGATACGCAGTATTTT. Translation: CASSQRLTEGDTQYF. Full variable domain (remainder filled in from reference TRBV7-9 and TRBJ2-3): DTGVSQNPRHKITKRGQNVTFRCDPISEHNRLYWYRQTLGQGPEFLTYFQNEAQLEKSRLLSDRFSAERPKGSFSTLEIQRTEQGDSAMYLCASSQRLTEGDTQYFGPGTRLTVL.

This clonotype was observed at least ten times. V and J are TRBV27 and TRBJ1-1; maybe TRBD1 (5 bases). Trimming cost V 8 bases and J 3 bases, with 13 bases left between them. This CDR3 comprises 13 residues. Germline CDR1 and CDR2: MNHEY and SMNVEV (reference sequence). CDR3 protein: CASSPRGDTEAFF. CDR3 DNA: TGTGCCAGCTCCCCAAGGGGTGACACTGAAGCTTTCTTT.

The table lists this clonotype with a few counts. V is TRBV18 and J is TRBJ2-6, with D perhaps TRBD1 (6 bases). V lost 3 bases and J 4 bases, leaving 10 bases between the germline ends. The germline V gene has CDR1 KGHSH and CDR2 LQKENI. The CDR3 runs to 15 residues. CDR3 residues: CASSPQGLGANVLTF. CDR3 DNA sequence: TGTGCCAGCTCACCCCAGGGGCTCGGGGCCAACGTCCTGACTTTC.

This clonotype has only a few counts. V is TRBV11-2 and J is TRBJ2-1; 12 bases align to TRBD2. CDR1 is SGHAT and CDR2 is FQNNGV in the germline V gene. The junction had 12 bases not matched to a gene; V was cut back by 6 bases and J by 6 bases. The CDR3 is made up of 17 amino acids. CDR3 amino acids: CASSRLAGDLLINEQFF. CDR3 bases: TGTGCCAGCAGTCGACTAGCGGGGGATCTCCTGATCAATGAGCAGTTCTTC.

This clonotype was counted a few times. The J gene is TRBJ2-1, the V gene TRBV9; 11 bases are a match to TRBD2. The CDR3 runs to 15 residues. The junction had 3 bases not matched to a gene; V was cut back by 3 bases and J by 4 bases. CDR1 SGDLS and CDR2 YYNGEE come from the germline V gene. CDR3: CASSASSGGYNEQFF. The CDR3 DNA reads TGTGCCAGCAGCGCATCTAGCGGGGGGTACAATGAGCAGTTCTTC.

In DNA, the CDR3 is TGTGCCAGCAGACGAGGACTAGCGGTTGACGGCAAAAACATTCAGTACTTC. Translated, it gives CASRRGLAVDGKNIQYF. This rearrangement joins TRBV6-6 to TRBJ2-4; 10 nucleotides align to TRBD2. V lost 6 bases to trimming and J lost 3 bases; unmatched junction nucleotides: 11. The CDR3 loop spans 17 amino acids. Per germline, CDR1 MNHNY and CDR2 SVGAGI (reference sequence).

V usage is TRBV29-1 and J usage is TRBJ2-7; 7 nucleotides match TRBD1. From germline, CDR1 is SQVTM and CDR2 ANQGSEA. V shed 6 bases, J shed 1 base, and the junction held 12 bases outside the gene matches. The CDR3 contains 15 residues. CDR3: CSVVSSPGQSYEQYF. For the CDR3, the DNA is TGCAGCGTAGTATCTAGTCCGGGACAGTCCTACGAGCAGTACTTC.

This clonotype has a count of ten or more. The CDR3 is CASSPLGREYTEAFF. The CDR3 DNA sequence: TGTGCCAGCAGCCCCCTAGGACGGGAGTACACTGAAGCTTTCTTT. V usage is TRBV3-1 and J usage is TRBJ1-1; D unclear. Germline V gene data show CDR1 as LGHDT and CDR2 as YNNKEL (reference sequence). V dropped 4 bases and J dropped 3 bases, with 15 bases sitting between them. This CDR3 has 15 residues. Supplemented by reference TRBV3-1 and TRBJ1-1, the full variable domain reads DTAVSQTPKYLVTQMGNDKSIKCEQNLGHDTMYWYKQDSKKFLKIMFSYNNKELIINETVPNRFSPKSPDKAHLNLHINSLELGDSAVYFCASSPLGREYTEAFFGQGTRLTVV.

The chain links TRBV28 to TRBJ2-1; D is undetermined. Germline CDR1 is MDHEN and CDR2 is SYDVKM. With 4 bases removed from V and 5 bases from J, the gap between germline ends came to 18 bases. The CDR3 consists of 16 residues. The CDR3 reads CASSWATYKGDNEQFF. DNA of the CDR3: TGTGCCAGCAGTTGGGCTACATACAAGGGTGACAATGAGCAGTTCTTC.

This clonotype appeared many times. The V and J genes are TRBV13 and TRBJ2-7; possible D gene TRBD2, 8 bases. The CDR3 has 17 amino acids. Trimming took 3 bases from V and 0 from J, leaving 18 bases between them. Germline V lookup: CDR1 PRHDT, CDR2 FYEKMQ (reference sequence). The CDR3 nucleotides are TGTGCCAGCAGCTTCCACCCGGGAGGGGGCAGCTCCTACGAGCAGTACTTC. It yields the protein CASSFHPGGGSSYEQYF.

This chain connects TRBV30 to TRBJ1-2, with D possibly matching TRBD1 (6 bases). This CDR3 region has 14 residues. Germline CDR1 reads GTSNPN; CDR2 reads SVGIG (reference sequence). V lost 4 bases, J lost 8 bases, and 20 bases lay in between. The CDR3 region has the DNA TGTGCCTGGAAGGTATTGTTCCGGGACATCGGCTACACCTTC. Its translation is CAWKVLFRDIGYTF. The full variable domain, in which reference TRBV30 and TRBJ1-2 provide the parts outside the CDR3, is SQTIHQWPATLVQPVGSPLSLECTVEGTSNPNLYWYRQAAGRGLQLLFYSVGIGQISSEVPQNLSASRPQDRQFILSSKKLLLSDSGFYLCAWKVLFRDIGYTFGSGTRLTVV.

V gene TRBV3-1 combines with J gene TRBJ2-7; D not resolved. The CDR3 consists of 16 residues. CDR1 LGHDT and CDR2 YNNKEL come from the germline V gene (reference sequence). The V end was cut by 4 bases, the J end by 2 bases, with 18 bases between. CDR3 nucleotides: TGTGCCAGCAGCCCAACCTCGGAGCCGCATCCCTACGAGCAGTACTTC. It is translated as CASSPTSEPHPYEQYF.

This sequence joins TRBV11-3 and TRBJ2-1, with 7 bases lining up with TRBD2. Germline V gene sequence: CDR1 SGHNT, CDR2 YENEEA. V trimming: 5 bases; J trimming: 4 bases; junction bases outside the gene matches: 14. CDR3 length equals 17 residues. CDR3 sequence (DNA): TGTGCCAGCAGCCGTACGGGAGTAGCGGGTACTTACAATGAGCAGTTCTTC. Translation gives CASSRTGVAGTYNEQFF.

This clonotype was seen ten or more times. The chain is built from TRBV6-5 and TRBJ2-3, with D maybe TRBD2 (5 bases). The CDR3 length is 12 residues. The V gene lost 10 bases and the J gene lost 1 base, with 9 bases spanning the gap. Germline loops: CDR1 MNHEY, CDR2 SVGAGI. This CDR3 is CATHSGTDTQYF. CDR3 bases: TGTGCCACCCATAGCGGCACAGATACGCAGTATTTT.

This clonotype was counted only a few times. CDR3 in amino acids: CSARPRTSGGNEQFF. CDR3 DNA sequence: TGCAGTGCTAGACCCCGGACTAGCGGGGGTAATGAGCAGTTCTTC. The chain links TRBV20-1 to TRBJ2-1, with 13 bases aligning to TRBD2. The CDR3 runs 15 residues. V shed 2 bases and J 7 bases; nucleotides not matched to a gene: 5. CDR1 DFQATT and CDR2 SNEGSKA come from the germline V gene (reference sequence).

This clonotype was detected many times. The chain joins TRBV10-2 to TRBJ1-2, with 8 bases lining up with TRBD1. From germline, CDR1 is WSHSY and CDR2 SAAADI. The ends lost 1 base at V and 7 bases at J; junction bases unmatched: 2. CDR3 length: 13 amino acids. CDR3 sequence: CASSEFGTGGYTF. The CDR3 coding sequence is TGCGCCAGCAGTGAGTTTGGGACAGGTGGCTACACCTTC.

The rearrangement uses TRBV7-2 and TRBJ1-1; no firm D call. The CDR3 runs 12 residues. The V gene's germline CDR1 is SGHTA and CDR2 FQGNSA. V shed 5 bases and J shed 6 bases, with 10 bases lying between them. CDR3: CASSPKISEAFF. The DNA for the CDR3 is TGTGCCAGCAGCCCGAAAATTTCTGAAGCTTTCTTT.

The sample holds many counts of this clonotype. The rearrangement links TRBV12-3 or TRBV12-4 to TRBJ1-5; D gene ambiguous. CDR3 length: 15 amino acids. The V and J ends lost 7 bases and 0 bases respectively, with 13 bases between them. CDR3 nucleotides: TGTGCCAGCACCATATCGGGGTATAGCAATCAGCCCCAGCATTTT. Amino acid sequence: CASTISGYSNQPQHF.

At least ten counts were recorded for this clonotype. The chain combines TRBV7-2 with TRBJ2-1; TRBD2 matches 8 bases. CDR1 and CDR2 from the germline V gene are SGHTA and FQGNSA. The ends lost 3 bases at V and 3 bases at J; junction bases unmatched: 7. This CDR3 spans 16 amino acids. CDR3 nucleotides: TGTGCCAGCAGCTTCCCGGGACTAGTGGGCTACAATGAGCAGTTCTTC. Translation gives CASSFPGLVGYNEQFF.

The rearrangement joins TRBV3-1 to TRBJ1-3; a possible D gene is TRBD1 (6 bases). This CDR3 is built from 15 residues. Germline-derived CDR1 and CDR2 are LGHDT and YNNKEL (reference sequence). V was pared by 4 bases and J by 2 bases, with 12 bases between. The CDR3 loop is CASSPTWTAGNTIYF. The DNA for the CDR3 is TGTGCCAGCAGCCCCACGTGGACAGCTGGAAACACCATATATTTT.

The chain couples TRBV27 to TRBJ2-2; a possible D gene is TRBD1 (6 bases). The CDR3 covers 16 residues. V lost 0 bases and J 3 bases, leaving 11 bases between the germline ends. From germline, CDR1 is MNHEY and CDR2 SMNVEV (reference sequence). The DNA of the CDR3 is TGTGCCAGCAGTTTATCGAGCAGGGGACACACCGGGGAGCTGTTTTTT. Translated: CASSLSSRGHTGELFF.

This clonotype occurred a few times. The chain carries TRBV30 and TRBJ1-2; 8 bases fit TRBD1. From germline, CDR1 is GTSNPN and CDR2 SVGIG (reference sequence). Trimming at V came to 3 bases and at J to 3 bases, leaving 0 bases not matched to a gene. CDR3 size: 12 residues. The CDR3 loop is CAWRTGDYGYTF. In DNA, the CDR3 is TGTGCCTGGAGGACAGGGGACTATGGCTACACCTTC.

In its sample, this clonotype was seen many times. The chain recombines TRBV7-9 with TRBJ1-1; D unclear. The CDR3 has 14 amino acids. The germline CDR1 and CDR2 sequences are SEHNR and FQNEAQ (reference sequence). V was trimmed by 3 bases and J by 1 base, leaving 9 bases between them. This CDR3 reads CASSFSRGNTEAFF. Here the CDR3 DNA reads TGTGCCAGCAGCTTTAGTCGGGGGAACACTGAAGCTTTCTTT.

This clonotype has at least ten counts. J is TRBJ1-1 and V is TRBV4-2; TRBD1 is a possible D gene (5 bases). The germline CDR1 and CDR2 sequences are LGHNA and YNFKEQ. CDR3 length: 15 amino acids. V was cut by 1 base and J by 8 bases, with 17 bases left in between. DNA for the CDR3: TGTGCCAGCAGCCAAGGGGAAGGGACGCGTGTAGAAGCTTTCTTT. The encoded protein is CASSQGEGTRVEAFF.

The chain carries TRBV7-2 and TRBJ2-1, with 11 bases lining up with TRBD1. V was clipped by 4 bases and J by 8 bases; unmatched bases: 4. From germline, CDR1 is SGHTA and CDR2 FQGNSA. This CDR3 is built from 14 residues. The CDR3 nucleotides read TGTGCCAGCAGCTCCGGACAGGGGGCATATGAGCAGTTCTTC. It specifies CASSSGQGAYEQFF.

The chain links TRBV7-9 to TRBJ2-6, with TRBD1 as a possible D gene (5 bases). Germline V gene lookup returns CDR1 SEHNR and CDR2 FQNEAQ (reference sequence). The V and J ends lost 3 bases and 2 bases respectively, with 8 bases between them. The CDR3 has 15 residues. The CDR3 sequence: CASSFRGPGANVLTF. The DNA of the CDR3 is TGTGCCAGCAGCTTTAGGGGTCCTGGGGCCAACGTCCTGACTTTC.

The chain is built from TRBV2 and TRBJ1-2; a possible D gene is TRBD1 (6 bases). The germline CDR1 and CDR2 sequences are SNHLY and FYNNEI. The CDR3 loop spans 15 amino acids. V lost 6 bases and J lost 1, with 15 bases in between. The CDR3 is CASRAQGPNNYGYTF. CDR3 coding DNA: TGTGCCAGCAGAGCCCAGGGGCCGAATAACTATGGCTACACCTTC.

In its sample, this clonotype was seen many times. The V call is TRBV20-1, the J call TRBJ1-4, with TRBD1 matching over 9 bases. V gave up 6 bases and J gave up 3 bases; unmatched junction bases: 11. The CDR3 runs to 16 residues. Germline V gives CDR1 DFQATT, CDR2 SNEGSKA (reference sequence). CDR3 nucleotide sequence: TGCAGTGCCCGGGACAGGGTAGGGATGGCTAATGAAAAACTGTTTTTT. This gives the protein CSARDRVGMANEKLFF.